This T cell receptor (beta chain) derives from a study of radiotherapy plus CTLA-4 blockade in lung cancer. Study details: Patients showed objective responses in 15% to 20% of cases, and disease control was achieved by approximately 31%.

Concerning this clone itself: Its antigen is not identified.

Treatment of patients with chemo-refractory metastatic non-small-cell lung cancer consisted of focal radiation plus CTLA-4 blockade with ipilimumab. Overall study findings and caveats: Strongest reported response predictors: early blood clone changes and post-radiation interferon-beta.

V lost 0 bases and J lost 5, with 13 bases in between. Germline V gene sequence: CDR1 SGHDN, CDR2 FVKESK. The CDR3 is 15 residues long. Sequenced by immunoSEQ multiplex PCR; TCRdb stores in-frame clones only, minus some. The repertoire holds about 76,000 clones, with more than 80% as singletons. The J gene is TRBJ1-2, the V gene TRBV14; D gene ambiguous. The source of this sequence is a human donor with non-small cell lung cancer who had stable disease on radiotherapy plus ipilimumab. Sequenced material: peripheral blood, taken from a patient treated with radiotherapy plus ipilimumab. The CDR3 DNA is TGTGCCAGCAGCCAAGATAAGTGGCCTGGGTATGGCTACACCTTC. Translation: CASSQDKWPGYGYTF. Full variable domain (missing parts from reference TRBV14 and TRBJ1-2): EAGVTQFPSHSVIEKGQTVTLRCDPISGHDNLYWYRRVMGKEIKFLLHFVKESKQDESGMPNNRFLAERTGGTYSTLKVQPAELEDSGVYFCASSQDKWPGYGYTFGSGTRLTVV.